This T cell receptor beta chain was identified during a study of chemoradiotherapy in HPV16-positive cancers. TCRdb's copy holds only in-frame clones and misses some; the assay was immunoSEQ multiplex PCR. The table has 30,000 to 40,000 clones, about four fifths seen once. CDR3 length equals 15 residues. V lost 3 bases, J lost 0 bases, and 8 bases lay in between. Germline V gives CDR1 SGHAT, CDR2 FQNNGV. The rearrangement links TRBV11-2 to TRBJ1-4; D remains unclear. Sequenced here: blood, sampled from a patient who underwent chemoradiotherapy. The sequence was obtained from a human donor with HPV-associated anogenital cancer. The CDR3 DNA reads TGTGCCAGCAGCTTTAACAGTGCAACTAATGAAAAACTGTTTTTT. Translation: CASSFNSATNEKLFF.